This TCR beta chain was observed in a study of blood T cell repertoires in COVID-19. Overall study context: Acute and convalescent COVID-19 samples came from the United States, Italy and Spain. The cDNA or gDNA used as material had been derived from T cells, B-cell-depleted T cells, or PBMCs.

Here immunoSEQ multiplex PCR was the method, and the copy in TCRdb shows in-frame clones only, minus some. The table records 200,000 or so clones, around nine tenths of them present only once. Losses at the gene ends were 4 bases for V and 7 bases for J; bases not matched to a gene: 4. Germline CDR1 ENHRY, CDR2 SYGVKD. The CDR3 totals 14 residues. Sequenced: peripheral blood. This TCR derives from a man in his 70s with active or convalescent COVID-19. The J gene is TRBJ2-1, the V gene TRBV10-3, with TRBD1 identical over 10 bases. CDR3 amino acids: CAISGDRGRNEQFF. The CDR3 DNA reads TGTGCCATCAGTGGCGACAGGGGGCGGAATGAGCAGTTCTTC.